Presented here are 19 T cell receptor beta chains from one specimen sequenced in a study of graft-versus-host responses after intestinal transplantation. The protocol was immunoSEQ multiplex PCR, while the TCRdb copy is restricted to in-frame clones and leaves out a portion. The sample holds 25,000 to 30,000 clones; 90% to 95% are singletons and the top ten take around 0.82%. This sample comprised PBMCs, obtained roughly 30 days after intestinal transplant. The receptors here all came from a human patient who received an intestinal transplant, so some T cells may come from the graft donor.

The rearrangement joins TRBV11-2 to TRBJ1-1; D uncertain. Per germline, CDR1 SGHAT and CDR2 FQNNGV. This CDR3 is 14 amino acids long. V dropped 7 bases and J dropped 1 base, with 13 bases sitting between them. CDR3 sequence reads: CASTGLGRNTEAFF. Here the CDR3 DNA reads TGTGCCAGCACCGGACTGGGCAGGAACACTGAAGCTTTCTTT.

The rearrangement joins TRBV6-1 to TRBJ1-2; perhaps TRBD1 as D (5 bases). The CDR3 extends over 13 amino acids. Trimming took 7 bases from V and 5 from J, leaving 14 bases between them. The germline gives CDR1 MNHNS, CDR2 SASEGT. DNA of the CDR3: TGTGCCAGCAACCCCGGGACCTATTATGGCTACACCTTC. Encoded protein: CASNPGTYYGYTF.

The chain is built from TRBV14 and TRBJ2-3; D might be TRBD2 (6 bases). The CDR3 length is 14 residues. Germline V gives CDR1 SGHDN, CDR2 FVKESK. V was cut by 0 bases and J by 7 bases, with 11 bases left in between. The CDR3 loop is CASSQDRRGNTQYF. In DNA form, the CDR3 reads TGTGCCAGCAGCCAAGATCGGCGGGGTAATACGCAGTATTTT.

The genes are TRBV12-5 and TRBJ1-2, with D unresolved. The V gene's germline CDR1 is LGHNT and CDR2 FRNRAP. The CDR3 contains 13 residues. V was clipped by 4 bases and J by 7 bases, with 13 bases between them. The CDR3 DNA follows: TGTGCTAGTGGTTGGAACCCCGGAGCTGGCTACACCTTC. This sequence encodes CASGWNPGAGYTF.

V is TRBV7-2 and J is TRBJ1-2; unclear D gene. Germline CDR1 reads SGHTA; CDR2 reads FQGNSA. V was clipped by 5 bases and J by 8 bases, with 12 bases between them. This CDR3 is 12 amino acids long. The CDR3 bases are TGTGCCAGCAGCACTAGACTGGGGGGCTACACCTTC. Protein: CASSTRLGGYTF. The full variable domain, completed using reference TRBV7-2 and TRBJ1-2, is GAGVSQSPSNKVTEKGKDVELRCDPISGHTALYWYRQSLGQGLEFLIYFQGNSAPDKSGLPSDRFSAERTGGSVSTLTIQRTQQEDSAVYLCASSTRLGGYTFGSGTRLTVV.

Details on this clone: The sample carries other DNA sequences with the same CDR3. CDR3 sequence: CATTPGNAHNEQFF. The CDR3 DNA reads as TGTGCCACCACCCCAGGGAACGCACACAATGAGCAGTTCTTC. The chain is built from TRBV15 and TRBJ2-1; D might be TRBD1 (5 bases). Trimming pared 7 bases from V and 5 bases from J, leaving 15 bases between. Germline V lookup: CDR1 LNHNV, CDR2 YYDKDF (reference sequence). This CDR3 contains 14 residues.

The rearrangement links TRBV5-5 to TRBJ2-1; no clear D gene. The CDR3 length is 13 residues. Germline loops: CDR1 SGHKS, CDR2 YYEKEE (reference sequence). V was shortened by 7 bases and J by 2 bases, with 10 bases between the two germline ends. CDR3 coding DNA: TGTGCCAGCCGGCAGGCGGCCTACAATGAGCAGTTCTTC. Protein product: CASRQAAYNEQFF.

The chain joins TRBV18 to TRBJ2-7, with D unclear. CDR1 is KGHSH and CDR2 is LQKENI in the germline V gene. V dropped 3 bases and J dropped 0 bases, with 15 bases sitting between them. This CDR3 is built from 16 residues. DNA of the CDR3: TGTGCCAGCTCACCCCGCCAGGCAGGCAGCTCCTACGAGCAGTACTTC. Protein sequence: CASSPRQAGSSYEQYF.

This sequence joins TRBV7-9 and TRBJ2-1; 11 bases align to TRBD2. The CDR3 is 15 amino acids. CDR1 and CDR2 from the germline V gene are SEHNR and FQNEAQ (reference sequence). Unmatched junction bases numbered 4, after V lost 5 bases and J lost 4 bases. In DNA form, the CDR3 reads TGTGCCAGCAGCCCGGGACTAGCGGATTACAATGAGCAGTTCTTC. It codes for CASSPGLADYNEQFF.

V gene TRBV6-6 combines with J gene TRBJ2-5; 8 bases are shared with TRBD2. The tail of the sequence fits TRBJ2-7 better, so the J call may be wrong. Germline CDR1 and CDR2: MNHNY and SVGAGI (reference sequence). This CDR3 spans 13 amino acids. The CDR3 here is CASRLAATYEQYF. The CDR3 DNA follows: TGTGCCAGCAGACTAGCGGCCACCTACGAGCAGTACTTC.

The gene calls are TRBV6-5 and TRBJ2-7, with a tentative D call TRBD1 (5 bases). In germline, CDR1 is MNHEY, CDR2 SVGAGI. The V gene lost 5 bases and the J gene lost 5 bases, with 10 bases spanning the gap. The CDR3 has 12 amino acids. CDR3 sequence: CASSHAGHEQYF. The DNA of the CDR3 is TGTGCCAGCAGTCACGCAGGGCACGAGCAGTACTTC.

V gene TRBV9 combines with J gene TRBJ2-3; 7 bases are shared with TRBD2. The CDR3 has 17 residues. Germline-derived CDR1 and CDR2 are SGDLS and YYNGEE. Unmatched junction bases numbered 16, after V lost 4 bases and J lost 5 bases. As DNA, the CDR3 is TGTGCCAGCAGCCCCCCGGGGCGGGGGATCCCTAAAGATACGCAGTATTTT. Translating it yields CASSPPGRGIPKDTQYF.

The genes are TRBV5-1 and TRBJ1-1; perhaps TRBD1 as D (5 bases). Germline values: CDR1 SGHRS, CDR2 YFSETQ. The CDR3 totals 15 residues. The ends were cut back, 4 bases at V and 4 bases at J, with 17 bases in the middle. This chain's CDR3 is CASSPGTIHGTEAFF. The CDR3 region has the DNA TGCGCCAGCAGCCCCGGGACTATCCACGGCACTGAAGCTTTCTTT.

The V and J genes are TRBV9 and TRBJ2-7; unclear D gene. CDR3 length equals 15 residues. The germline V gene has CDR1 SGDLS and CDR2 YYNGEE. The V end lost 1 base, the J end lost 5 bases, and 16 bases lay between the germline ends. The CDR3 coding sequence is TGTGCCAGCAGCGTATCAGAGCAACCGACTGACGAGCAGTACTTC. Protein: CASSVSEQPTDEQYF.

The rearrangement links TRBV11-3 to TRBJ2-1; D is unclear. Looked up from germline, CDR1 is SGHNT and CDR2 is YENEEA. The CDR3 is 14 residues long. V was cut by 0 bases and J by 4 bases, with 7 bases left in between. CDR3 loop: CASSLDYVYNEQFF. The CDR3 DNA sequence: TGTGCCAGCAGCTTAGATTATGTGTACAATGAGCAGTTCTTC.

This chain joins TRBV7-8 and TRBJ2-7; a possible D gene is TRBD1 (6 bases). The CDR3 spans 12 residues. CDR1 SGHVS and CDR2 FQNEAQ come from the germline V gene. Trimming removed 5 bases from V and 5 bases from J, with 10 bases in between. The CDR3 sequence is CASSPRQDEQYF. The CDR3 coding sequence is TGTGCCAGCAGCCCCAGACAGGACGAGCAGTACTTC.

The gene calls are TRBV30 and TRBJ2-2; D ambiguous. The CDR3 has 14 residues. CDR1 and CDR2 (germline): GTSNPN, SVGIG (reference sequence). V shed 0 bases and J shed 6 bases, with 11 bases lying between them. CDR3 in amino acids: CAWSVGIGAGELFF. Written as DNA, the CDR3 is TGTGCCTGGAGTGTGGGGATTGGAGCCGGGGAGCTGTTTTTT.

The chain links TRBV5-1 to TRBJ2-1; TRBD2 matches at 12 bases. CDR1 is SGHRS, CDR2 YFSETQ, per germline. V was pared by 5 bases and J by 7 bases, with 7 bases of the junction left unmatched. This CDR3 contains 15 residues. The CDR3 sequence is CASRDSTSGRNEQFF. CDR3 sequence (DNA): TGCGCCAGCAGGGATTCGACTAGCGGGAGAAATGAGCAGTTCTTC.

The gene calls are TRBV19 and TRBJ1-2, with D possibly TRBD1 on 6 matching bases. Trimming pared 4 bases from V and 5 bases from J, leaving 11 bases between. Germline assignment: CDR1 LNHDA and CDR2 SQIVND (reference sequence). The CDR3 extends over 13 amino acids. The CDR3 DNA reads TGTGCCAGTAGTACCGGGACAACTTATGGCTACACCTTC. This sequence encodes CASSTGTTYGYTF.